A selection of T cell receptor beta chains follows, all from one sample in a study of cytomegalovirus exposure and HLA in healthy donors. The assay was immunoSEQ multiplex PCR, and TCRdb's table has in-frame clones only and misses some. The sample yields 55,000 to 80,000 clones, just under 95% seen once. Sequencing input: PBMCs. Receptors originate from a young man in good health and CMV-seropositive. Each CDR3 is given with its conserved first and last residue. Fields, in order: V gene, J gene, CDR3 length, CDR3 protein.

v_call: TRBV7-9
j_call: TRBJ2-7
cdr3_length: 14
cdr3_aa: CASSKGDRIYEQYF

v_call: TRBV2
j_call: TRBJ2-3
cdr3_length: 14
cdr3_aa: CASSEGLSSDTQYF

v_call: TRBV4-2
j_call: TRBJ2-3
cdr3_length: 18
cdr3_aa: CASSQETSGGPRTDTQYF

v_call: TRBV27
j_call: TRBJ1-2
cdr3_length: 15
cdr3_aa: CASSLGVRGNYGYTF

v_call: TRBV27
j_call: TRBJ1-5
cdr3_length: 15
cdr3_aa: CASSSGLAGGQPQHF

v_call: TRBV15
j_call: TRBJ2-2
cdr3_length: 15
cdr3_aa: CATSSRLAGTGELFF

v_call: TRBV5-5
j_call: TRBJ2-7
cdr3_length: 15
cdr3_aa: CASSLGLLTRYEQYF

v_call: TRBV7-9
j_call: TRBJ2-1
cdr3_length: 16
cdr3_aa: CASSQRDRVGYNEQFF

v_call: TRBV10-2
j_call: TRBJ2-7
cdr3_length: 14
cdr3_aa: CASREGGSSYEQYF

v_call: TRBV7-9
j_call: TRBJ1-1
cdr3_length: 16
cdr3_aa: CASSLIGDSMNTEAFF

v_call: TRBV5-1
j_call: TRBJ2-4
cdr3_length: 14
cdr3_aa: CASSPQGGTNIQYF

v_call: TRBV2
j_call: TRBJ1-4
cdr3_length: 12
cdr3_aa: CAGSGTGGKLFF

v_call: TRBV29-1
j_call: TRBJ2-1
cdr3_length: 14
cdr3_aa: CSGGRRFSYNEQFF

v_call: TRBV6-1
j_call: TRBJ2-5
cdr3_length: 14
cdr3_aa: CASRRVTGQETQYF

v_call: TRBV27
j_call: TRBJ2-3
cdr3_length: 17
cdr3_aa: CASSSPTRVGGTDTQYF

v_call: TRBV7-9
j_call: TRBJ2-7
cdr3_length: 16
cdr3_aa: CASSFGGGQGAREQYF

v_call: TRBV9
j_call: TRBJ1-6
cdr3_length: 14
cdr3_aa: CASSGTGLNSPLHF

v_call: TRBV5-6
j_call: TRBJ1-5
cdr3_length: 13
cdr3_aa: CASSRGGNQPQHF

v_call: TRBV9
j_call: TRBJ2-2
cdr3_length: 18
cdr3_aa: CASSRGLAGGPGTGELFF